This T cell receptor beta chain originates from a study of cytotoxic CD8 clonotypes in ibrutinib-treated CLL. Study findings and constraints: Clonotypes that were public were uncommon, and they contracted or stayed stable on treatment. Sustained-remission patients were sampled at different times than progressing patients were.

Per germline, CDR1 MDHEN and CDR2 SYDVKM. The ends were cut back, 4 bases at V and 3 bases at J, with 9 bases in the middle. The CDR3 extends over 13 amino acids. Method: immunoSEQ multiplex PCR; TCRdb's copy keeps in-frame clones and lacks some. The table has about 160,000 clones, approximately 77% seen once. As for this clone: Its antigen remains unidentified.

This clonotype was obtained from a human donor with chronic lymphocytic leukemia. This chain connects TRBV28 to TRBJ1-2, with D unclear. The sample consisted of PBMCs, taken after 12 months of ibrutinib treatment. This CDR3 is CASSSVLDYGYTF. As DNA, the CDR3 is TGTGCCAGCAGTTCAGTCTTGGACTATGGCTACACCTTC.